The 13 T cell receptor beta chains below were found in one sample sequenced in a study of blood T cells in healthy people across ages. The authors ran a second PCR of 7 to 11 cycles using a sample-barcoded 5' primer and a J-beta primer mix. TCRdb ran MiXCR on the 5' RACE reads and lists one entry per CDR3 protein. The sample records approximately 800,000 distinct CDR3 sequences, under 80% being singletons. The specimen was blood. The receptors were gathered from a man aged 25 to 45 in good health.

This clonotype was seen only a few times. The chain joins TRBV4-2 to TRBJ2-7, with D possibly being TRBD2 (5 bases). CDR1 is LGHNA and CDR2 is YNFKEQ in the germline V gene. V was trimmed by 3 bases and J by 3 bases, leaving 12 bases between them. The CDR3 sequence is 14 residues long. Here the CDR3 reads CASSHREEDYEQYF. CDR3 nucleotide sequence: TGTGCCAGCAGCCATCGGGAAGAGGACTACGAGCAGTACTTC.

CDR3 amino acids: CASSSAGKAPLHF. The CDR3 coding sequence is TGTGCCAGCAGCTCCGCGGGGAAGGCACCCCTCCACTTT. The chain is built from TRBV7-2 and TRBJ1-6; D gene ambiguous. This CDR3 is 13 amino acids long. V was pared by 4 bases and J by 11 bases, with 12 bases between. The germline V gene encodes CDR1 SGHTA and CDR2 FQGNSA.

The chain is built from TRBV7-8 and TRBJ2-4, with 9 bases fitting TRBD1. The J call may be wrong; the DNA end is better matched by TRBJ2-7. This CDR3 spans 15 amino acids. Germline lookup yields CDR1 SGHVS and CDR2 FQNEAQ. CDR3 nucleotide sequence: TGTGCCAGCAGCCCACGGACAGGGGATTCCTACGAGCAGTACTTC. Encoded protein: CASSPRTGDSYEQYF.

The gene calls are TRBV7-9 and TRBJ2-4; D not certain. This CDR3 is built from 15 residues. CDR1 and CDR2 (germline): SEHNR, FQNEAQ (reference sequence). V gave up 4 bases and J gave up 8 bases, with 18 bases separating them. The DNA for the CDR3 is TGTGCCAGCAGCTCAACGGGTCTACTAAATGACATTCAGTACTTC. Protein product: CASSSTGLLNDIQYF.

CDR3 DNA: TGTGCCAGCAGTTCCCAAACAGGTGGCAACGAGCAGTACTTC. It codes for CASSSQTGGNEQYF. The J gene is TRBJ2-7, the V gene TRBV27; the D gene is possibly TRBD1 (5 bases). The CDR3 length is 14 residues. Germline CDR1 reads MNHEY; CDR2 reads SMNVEV (reference sequence). V shed 4 bases and J shed 5 bases, with 15 bases lying between them.

This chain joins TRBV7-2 and TRBJ1-6; weak D call: TRBD1 (5 bases). V dropped 3 bases and J dropped 7 bases, with 13 bases sitting between them. This CDR3 is built from 15 residues. Per germline, CDR1 SGHTA and CDR2 FQGNSA. The chain's CDR3 is CASSLVQGLNSPLHF. The CDR3 nucleotides read TGTGCCAGCAGCTTGGTTCAGGGCCTAAATTCACCCCTCCACTTT.

V is TRBV18 and J is TRBJ2-6; perhaps TRBD2 as D (5 bases). Germline lookup yields CDR1 KGHSH and CDR2 LQKENI. V lost 6 bases and J lost 7, with 22 bases in between. This CDR3 region has 17 residues. This CDR3 reads CASSRTGILPLANVLTF. The CDR3 DNA reads TGTGCCAGCTCCCGGACCGGGATCCTTCCTCTCGCCAACGTCCTGACTTTC.

V is TRBV5-1 and J is TRBJ2-3; no reliable D call. Germline V gene sequence: CDR1 SGHRS, CDR2 YFSETQ. V lost 1 base and J lost 4, with 10 bases in between. The CDR3 loop spans 14 amino acids. CDR3 DNA sequence: TGCGCCAGCAGCTTGCAAAGGTCCCCAGATACGCAGTATTTT. Protein sequence: CASSLQRSPDTQYF. Full variable domain (outside the CDR3, taken from reference TRBV5-1 and TRBJ2-3): KAGVTQTPRYLIKTRGQQVTLSCSPISGHRSVSWYQQTPGQGLQFLFEYFSETQRNKGNFPGRFSGRQFSNSRSEMNVSTLELGDSALYLCASSLQRSPDTQYFGPGTRLTVL.

This chain uses TRBV28 with TRBJ2-1; 14 bases are a match to TRBD2. Germline V CDR1 and CDR2: MDHEN, SYDVKM. The CDR3 contains 17 residues. Trimming at V came to 5 bases and at J to 4 bases, leaving 7 bases not matched to a gene. This chain's CDR3 is CASSPGTSGGHYNEQFF. CDR3 bases: TGTGCCAGCAGTCCCGGGACTAGCGGGGGTCATTACAATGAGCAGTTCTTC.

The genes are TRBV20-1 and TRBJ1-2; maybe TRBD1 (6 bases). V was cut by 0 bases and J by 2 bases, with 10 bases left in between. From germline, CDR1 is DFQATT and CDR2 SNEGSKA (reference sequence). This CDR3 spans 14 amino acids. The CDR3 protein is CSARDLQGNYGYTF. CDR3 DNA sequence: TGCAGTGCTAGAGATTTACAGGGAAACTATGGCTACACCTTC.

The chain carries TRBV6-5 and TRBJ1-5; no definite D call. The CDR3 covers 16 residues. The germline V gene has CDR1 MNHEY and CDR2 SVGAGI. The V end lost 4 bases, the J end lost 0 bases, and 13 bases lay between the germline ends. CDR3 sequence (DNA): TGTGCCAGCAGTTCAACCAAGACTTATAGCAATCAGCCCCAGCATTTT. It codes for CASSSTKTYSNQPQHF.

Comment on this clonotype: One junction end disagrees with the germline gene, perhaps due to a read error. CDR3 sequence reads: CTSSPIGSYEQYF. The CDR3 DNA reads TGTACCAGCAGCCCGATAGGCTCTTACGAGCAGTACTTC. The chain uses TRBV12-3 or TRBV12-4 and TRBJ2-7, with no clear D. The CDR3 consists of 13 residues.

This clonotype was seen more than once but under ten times. The chain carries TRBV7-9 and TRBJ2-1; 9 nucleotides match TRBD1. CDR3 length: 17 amino acids. Germline V gives CDR1 SEHNR, CDR2 FQNEAQ (reference sequence). V shed 4 bases and J 8 bases; nucleotides not matched to a gene: 15. CDR3 loop: CASSSREPDRGLHEQFF. CDR3 DNA sequence: TGTGCCAGCAGCTCCCGCGAACCGGACAGGGGTCTCCATGAGCAGTTCTTC.